These 17 T cell receptor beta chains share one sample of origin, sequenced in a study of STAT3 mutations in large granular lymphocyte leukemia (dated by TCRdb to 2018 to 2020). What the study reported, not specific to this receptor: At least one immunodominant TCRbeta clonotype was present in every T-LGLL patient, and multiple immunodominant subclonotypes appeared in about half of the T-LGLL patients.

Libraries were prepared through the immunoSEQ multiplex PCR assay. Here the immuneACCESS table is served through TCRdb, limited to in-frame sequences with V and J called. Missing clones are a known gap in these copies; in checked studies unresolved V genes cover under half, and the rest lacks a known reason. The sample yields under 4,000 clones; approximately 39% were counted once. Of the sample, approximately 60% is held by the ten largest clones. Their cognate antigens are unknown. Specimen: peripheral blood mononuclear cells. These receptors were obtained from a man aged 50 to 60 with T-cell large granular lymphocyte leukemia. Some clones in this sample may be carry-over from other donors' samples. The age is the age at diagnosis.

This clone was observed a single time. This chain uses TRBV7-9 with TRBJ2-5; the D gene is possibly TRBD2 (5 bases). Germline loops: CDR1 SEHNR, CDR2 FQNEAQ (reference sequence). The CDR3 is 17 amino acids. V lost 2 bases and J lost 0, with 16 bases in between. The CDR3 nucleotides read TGTGCCAGCAGCTTAAACGTTCTGGGAGCTTACCAAGAGACCCAGTACTTC. Protein product: CASSLNVLGAYQETQYF.

This clone was seen a handful of times. The CDR3 nucleotides are TGTGCCAGCTCACCTTTACAGTCTAACTATGGCTACACCTTC. Its translation is CASSPLQSNYGYTF. The chain links TRBV18 to TRBJ1-2; D is unresolved. V lost 3 bases to trimming and J lost 0 bases, with 8 bases between them. The CDR3 contains 14 residues. Germline loops: CDR1 KGHSH, CDR2 LQKENI.

This clone was counted ten times or more. This chain joins TRBV27 and TRBJ2-7, with 11 positions matching TRBD1. The ends lost 4 bases at V and 3 bases at J; junction bases unmatched: 5. The germline CDR1 and CDR2 sequences are MNHEY and SMNVEV (reference sequence). The CDR3 length is 15 residues. CDR3 coding DNA: TGTGCCAGCAGTTCCGGGACAGGGGGTTACTACGAGCAGTACTTC. As protein: CASSSGTGGYYEQYF.

The chain has TRBV5-1 and TRBJ1-1; D remains ambiguous. Germline V CDR1 and CDR2: SGHRS, YFSETQ. The CDR3 covers 13 residues. Trimming took off 6 bases at V and 0 bases at J, with 9 bases between the two ends. CDR3 coding DNA: TGCGCCAGCATCGGGCAGATGAACACTGAAGCTTTCTTT. It specifies CASIGQMNTEAFF.

The rearrangement links TRBV5-1 to TRBJ2-5; maybe TRBD2 (6 bases). Trimming stripped 1 base from V and 5 bases from J, with 18 bases between. The CDR3 is 16 residues long. Germline values: CDR1 SGHRS, CDR2 YFSETQ. CDR3 residues: CASSLNGGVPSETQYF. In nucleotides, the CDR3 is TGCGCCAGCAGCTTGAACGGGGGAGTCCCCTCGGAGACCCAGTACTTC.

The V gene is TRBV29-1, the J gene TRBJ1-2; 7 bases are shared with TRBD1. The CDR3 runs 15 residues. Germline-derived CDR1 and CDR2 are SQVTM and ANQGSEA. J gave up 7 bases and V 5 bases, and 16 bases lay outside the gene matches. The CDR3 bases are TGCAGCGTTTCACCTATCAGGGGGTTTGTAGGTGGCTACACCTTC. As protein: CSVSPIRGFVGGYTF. The full variable domain, completed using reference TRBV29-1 and TRBJ1-2, is SAVISQKPSRDICQRGTSLTIQCQVDSQVTMMFWYRQQPGQSLTLIATANQGSEATYESGFVIDKFPISRPNLTFSTLTVSNMSPEDSSIYLCSVSPIRGFVGGYTFGSGTRLTVV.

This clone occurred a few times. V usage is TRBV5-4 and J usage is TRBJ2-3; 7 bases match TRBD2. The CDR3 runs 17 residues. Per the germline V gene, CDR1 is SGHNT and CDR2 is YYREEE (reference sequence). V was clipped by 0 bases and J by 2 bases; unmatched bases: 9. The CDR3 loop is CASSLAEASGYTDTQYF. CDR3 DNA: TGTGCCAGCAGCTTGGCCGAGGCTAGCGGTTACACAGATACGCAGTATTTT.

This clone was counted between two and nine times. The V and J genes are TRBV5-4 and TRBJ2-3, with 9 bases lining up with TRBD2. The germline V gene has CDR1 SGHNT and CDR2 YYREEE (reference sequence). The CDR3 consists of 15 residues. The junction had 8 bases not matched to a gene; V was cut back by 3 bases and J by 6 bases. The CDR3 is CASSSQRGAQDTQYF. The CDR3 DNA follows: TGTGCCAGCAGCTCGCAGCGGGGGGCCCAGGATACGCAGTATTTT.

The chain has TRBV10-2 and TRBJ1-1; D is perhaps TRBD1 (5 bases). The V and J ends lost 6 bases and 4 bases respectively, with 15 bases between them. The CDR3 sequence is 14 residues long. CDR1 WSHSY and CDR2 SAAADI come from the germline V gene. The CDR3, as DNA: TGCGCCAGCAGCCTCCGGGGGGAAGGCACTGAAGCTTTCTTT. Its protein product is CASSLRGEGTEAFF.

V and J are TRBV5-1 and TRBJ2-3; 7 bases align to TRBD2. CDR3 length equals 16 residues. V dropped 2 bases and J dropped 6; count of bases not matched to a gene: 12. Germline CDR1 and CDR2: SGHRS and YFSETQ. The CDR3 DNA sequence: TGCGCCAGCAGCTTTGAGTCCAGCGGGACGGGTGATACGCAGTATTTT. Residues: CASSFESSGTGDTQYF.

For this clone: The junction and the germline gene differ at one end; a read error may be behind it. The chain employs TRBV7-9 and TRBJ1-1, with TRBD1 matching 7 bases. The length of the CDR3 is 13 residues. From germline, CDR1 is SEHNR and CDR2 FQNEAQ (reference sequence). DNA of the CDR3: TGCGCCAGCAGCCAACAGGGGTACACTGAAGCTTTCTTT. This codes for CASSQQGYTEAFF.

The genes are TRBV5-4 and TRBJ2-7; D is unclear. The CDR3 is 12 amino acids. The germline V gene has CDR1 SGHNT and CDR2 YYREEE (reference sequence). Trimming cost V 5 bases and J 2 bases, with 8 bases left between them. The CDR3 bases are TGTGCCAGCAGGTGGATCCCCTACGAGCAGTACTTC. Protein product: CASRWIPYEQYF.

This rearrangement joins TRBV18 to TRBJ1-4; TRBD1 is a possible D gene (6 bases). This CDR3 region has 18 residues. Germline V gene lookup returns CDR1 KGHSH and CDR2 LQKENI. Between the trimmed V and J ends, which lost 6 bases and 2 bases, there was a span of 22 bases. The CDR3 DNA sequence: TGTGCCAGCTCGCCTTGGTCAGGGGAGATGTGGACTAATGAAAAACTGTTTTTT. Translation gives CASSPWSGEMWTNEKLFF.

This clone is medium-sized within its sample. The chain is built from TRBV7-6 and TRBJ2-7; 10 bases are a match to TRBD2. The length of the CDR3 is 16 residues. V shed 5 bases and J 6 bases; nucleotides not matched to a gene: 13. The germline V gene encodes CDR1 SGHVS and CDR2 FNYEAQ. The CDR3 reads CASSPIAGGYFGEQYF. CDR3 in DNA: TGTGCCAGCAGCCCGATAGCGGGAGGATATTTCGGCGAGCAGTACTTC.

This clone was counted only a few times. The rearrangement joins TRBV11-1 to TRBJ2-3; 11 nucleotides line up with TRBD2. After removal of 6 bases from V and 2 bases from J, the junction contained 4 bases not matched to a gene. This CDR3 region has 15 residues. Germline V gene sequence: CDR1 SGHAT, CDR2 FQDESV (reference sequence). The CDR3 region is CASRLTSGNTDTQYF. The CDR3 DNA is TGTGCCAGCAGGCTGACTAGCGGGAACACAGATACGCAGTATTTT.

A few counts support this clone. The rearrangement joins TRBV11-2 to TRBJ2-3, with D hard to call. The CDR3 spans 12 residues. The V and J ends lost 0 bases and 6 bases respectively, with 4 bases between them. CDR1 and CDR2 (germline): SGHAT, FQNNGV. The CDR3 reads CASSLDDDTQYF. The CDR3 nucleotides read TGTGCCAGCAGCTTAGATGATGATACGCAGTATTTT.

The V gene is TRBV5-8, the J gene TRBJ2-7; D is unresolved. The CDR3 runs to 12 residues. V was shortened by 1 base and J by 6 bases, with 8 bases between the two germline ends. Germline CDR1 reads SGHTS; CDR2 reads YDEGEE. The CDR3 is CASSLRPGEQYF. The CDR3 coding sequence is TGTGCCAGCAGCTTGCGTCCGGGCGAGCAGTACTTC.